This T cell receptor (beta chain) came from a study of T-cell reconstitution after alpha-beta-depleted transplantation in children. The CDR3 is made up of 12 amino acids. V lost 10 bases and J lost 0, with 6 bases in between. Germline CDR1 is MNHEY and CDR2 is SVGAGI. Preparing the TCRbeta library involved the use of unique molecular identifiers. TCRdb recomputed calls from the PCR reads with MiXCR, one row per CDR3 protein. The table shows 500,000 or so distinct CDR3 sequences, with 32% occurring only once. The input for sequencing was PBMCs from the stem cell graft donor, taken from the stem cell graft. The clonotype was recovered from a human donor who donated a stem cell graft to a child with aplastic anemia. The gene calls are TRBV6-5 and TRBJ1-4, with D uncertain. CDR3 sequence (DNA): TGTGCCACGAAAACAACTAATGAAAAACTGTTTTTT. As protein: CATKTTNEKLFF.